The rows below give T cell receptor beta chains drawn from one sample of a study of T cell repertoires in cytomegalovirus infection. TCRdb passed the reads through MiXCR, listing each CDR3 protein once. The profile covers 170,000 or so distinct CDR3 sequences, with about an eighth appearing a single time and approximately 30% taken by the ten largest. Sequenced material: PBMCs. The source of these receptors is a human donor in good health (CMV status not recorded). Some clones in this sample may be carry-over from other donors' samples. Both conserved end residues are part of each CDR3. Fields, in order: D gene, V gene, clone size, J gene, CDR3 DNA, CDR3 protein. The D gene is left open where the match is weak. For some rows the clone size is stated as once, few or many, or as a class when expanded; others skip it.

NA,TRBV25-1,many,TRBJ2-5,TGTGCCAGCAGTGAATCTGGAACAGTCCAGTACTTC,CASSESGTVQYF
NA,TRBV12-3/TRBV12-4,NA,TRBJ1-4,TGTGCCAGCAGTTTAGCGGTGGGGCTTTGGCCGTGGAATGAAAAACTGTTTTTT,CASSLAVGLWPWNEKLFF
NA,TRBV5-4,few,TRBJ1-2,TGTGCCAGCAGCTTTTTTTACGGGGGCAACACTCATGGCTACACCTTC,CASSFFYGGNTHGYTF
NA,TRBV2,few,TRBJ1-1,TGTGCCAGCAGATCGAAGGCAGTTGGGGACACTGAAGCTTTCTTT,CASRSKAVGDTEAFF
TRBD2,TRBV12-3/TRBV12-4,NA,TRBJ2-1,TGTGCCAGCAGTTTAGCCGGGACTAGCGCAGACAATGAGCAGTTCTTC,CASSLAGTSADNEQFF
NA,TRBV29-1,few,TRBJ2-2,TGCAGCGTCGCCTCCAACACCGGCGAGCTGTTTTTT,CSVASNTGELFF
NA,TRBV30,NA,TRBJ1-1,TGTGCCTGGAGTGAGGGGGGGCCTGAAGCTTTCTTT,CAWSEGGPEAFF
NA,TRBV20-1,few,TRBJ1-5,TGCAGTGCTAGTCTTCGGGGTTTGAATCAGCCCCAGCATTTT,CSASLRGLNQPQHF
NA,TRBV7-9,NA,TRBJ1-1,TGTGCCAGCAGCTTATACGGGATGAACACTGAAGCTTTCTTT,CASSLYGMNTEAFF
NA,TRBV12-5,few,TRBJ1-5,TGTGCTAGTGGCCCTACTGCGGGGGGTGATCAGCCCCAGCATTTT,CASGPTAGGDQPQHF
NA,TRBV20-1,few,TRBJ2-7,TGCAGTGGGGCGGGACACTCCTACGAGCAGTACTTC,CSGAGHSYEQYF
TRBD2,TRBV20-1,NA,TRBJ2-7,TGCAGTGCTCCAAGACTAGCGGGAGCAAACGAGCAGTACTTC,CSAPRLAGANEQYF
NA,TRBV28,few,TRBJ2-3,TGTGCCAGCAGTTTTGGGCAGGGTCAATCAGATACGCAGTATTTT,CASSFGQGQSDTQYF
TRBD1,TRBV7-2,many,TRBJ1-2,TGTGCCAGCAGCCTGACAGGGCGAGGCTACACCTTC,CASSLTGRGYTF
NA,TRBV7-8,many,TRBJ1-6,TGTGCCAGCAGCTTTAAGGGGTCCGGGTTTAATTCACCCCTCCACTTT,CASSFKGSGFNSPLHF
NA,TRBV5-1,few,TRBJ1-1,TGCGCCAGCAGCTCGGACGGACAGAGGACAGCTAACACTGAAGCTTTCTTT,CASSSDGQRTANTEAFF
NA,TRBV7-2,many,TRBJ2-1,TGTGCCAGCAGCCCAGACTTGGGCTCCTACAATGAGCAGTTCTTC,CASSPDLGSYNEQFF
NA,TRBV5-5,NA,TRBJ2-7,TGTGCCAGCAGTCCCGTGGATTACGAGCAGTACTTC,CASSPVDYEQYF
NA,TRBV20-1,many,TRBJ1-1,TGCAGTGCTAGAGATCTTGGGACCAGGGTGGAAGCTTTCTTT,CSARDLGTRVEAFF
TRBD2,TRBV7-8,many,TRBJ2-5,TGTGCCAGCAGCTTAGAGGCGGGGGGGCCAGAGACCCAGTACTTC,CASSLEAGGPETQYF
NA,TRBV12-3/TRBV12-4,many,TRBJ2-7,TGTGCCAGCAGCTTCGGTAGCTCCTACGAGCAGTACTTC,CASSFGSSYEQYF
NA,TRBV7-8,NA,TRBJ1-5,TGTGCCAGCAGCTGGGGGGGGAATGGTGGTCCCCAGCATTTT,CASSWGGNGGPQHF
NA,TRBV6-6,few,TRBJ1-5,TGTGCCAGCAGTCCAACCGGAGGGGAAAGGCAGCCCCAGCATTTT,CASSPTGGERQPQHF
TRBD1,TRBV28,few,TRBJ2-7,TGTGCCAGCAGTGGGACAGCGCAATCCTACGAGCAGTACTTC,CASSGTAQSYEQYF
TRBD1,TRBV7-9,many,TRBJ2-5,TGTGCCAGCAGCACGACAGGGGGACAAGAGACCCAGTACTTC,CASSTTGGQETQYF
NA,TRBV12-3/TRBV12-4,NA,TRBJ2-7,TGTGCCAGCAGTGTGGGGAGAGACTACGAGCAGTACTTC,CASSVGRDYEQYF
NA,TRBV28,NA,TRBJ1-1,TGTGCCAGCAGTCCCACAGGGACGAGCGCTGAAGCTTTCTTT,CASSPTGTSAEAFF
TRBD2,TRBV11-1,many,TRBJ2-7,TGTGCCAGCAGGAAGGGACTAGCGGACTACGAGCAGTACTTC,CASRKGLADYEQYF